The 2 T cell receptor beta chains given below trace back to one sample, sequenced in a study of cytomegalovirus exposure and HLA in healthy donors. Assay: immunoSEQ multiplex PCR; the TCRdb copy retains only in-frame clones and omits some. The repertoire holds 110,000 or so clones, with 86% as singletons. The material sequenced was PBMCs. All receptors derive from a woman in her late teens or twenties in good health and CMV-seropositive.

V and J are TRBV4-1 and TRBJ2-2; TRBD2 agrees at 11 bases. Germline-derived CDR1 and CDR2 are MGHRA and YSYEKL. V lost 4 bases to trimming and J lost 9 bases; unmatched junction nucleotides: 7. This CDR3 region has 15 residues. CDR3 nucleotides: TGCGCCAGCAGCCCCTATAGCGGGAGGGGATGGGAGCTGTTTTTT. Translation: CASSPYSGRGWELFF.

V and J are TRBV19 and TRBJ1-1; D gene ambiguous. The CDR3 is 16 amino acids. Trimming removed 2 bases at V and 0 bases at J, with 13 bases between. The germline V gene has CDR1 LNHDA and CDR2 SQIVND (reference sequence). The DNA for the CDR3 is TGTGCCAGTAGTATAATATTCGGTACGATGAACACTGAAGCTTTCTTT. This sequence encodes CASSIIFGTMNTEAFF.